Here is one TCR beta chain with its context. The CDR3 contains 13 residues. Trimming removed 3 bases from V and 3 bases from J, with 7 bases in between. Germline V gene lookup returns CDR1 MNHEY and CDR2 SVGAGI. Per the authors' pipeline: Researchers report that nucleated cell counts were estimated from reference gene primer amplification. The protocol was immunoSEQ multiplex PCR, while the TCRdb copy is restricted to in-frame clones and leaves out a portion. That table supplies the V and J calls and clone size; D and trimming were determined from the DNA. This table has roughly 120,000 clones, approximately 79% appearing once. These data belong to a study of blood T cell repertoires in COVID-19. Study at large: Acute and convalescent COVID-19 samples came from the United States, Italy and Spain. The analysed material was cDNA or gDNA that came from T cells, B-cell-depleted T cells, or PBMCs.

The material sequenced was peripheral blood. This sequence joins TRBV6-5 and TRBJ2-3; D is ambiguous. This clonotype was sampled from a woman aged 80 or older with active or convalescent COVID-19. CDR3 sequence (DNA): TGTGCCAGCAGTTATAAGAGAACAGATACGCAGTATTTT. Residues: CASSYKRTDTQYF.